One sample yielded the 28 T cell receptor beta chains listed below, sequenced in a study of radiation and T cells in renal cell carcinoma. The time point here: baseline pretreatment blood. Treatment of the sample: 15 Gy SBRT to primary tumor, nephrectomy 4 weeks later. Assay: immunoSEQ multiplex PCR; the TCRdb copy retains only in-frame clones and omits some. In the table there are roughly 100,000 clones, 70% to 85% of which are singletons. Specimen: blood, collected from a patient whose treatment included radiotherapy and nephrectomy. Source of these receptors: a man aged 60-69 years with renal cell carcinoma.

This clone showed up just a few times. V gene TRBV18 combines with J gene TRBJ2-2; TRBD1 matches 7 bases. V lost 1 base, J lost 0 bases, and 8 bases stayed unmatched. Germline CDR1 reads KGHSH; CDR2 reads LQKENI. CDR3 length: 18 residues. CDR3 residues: CASSPRLAGTANTGELFF. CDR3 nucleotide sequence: TGTGCCAGCTCACCACGTCTTGCCGGGACAGCGAACACCGGGGAGCTGTTTTTT.

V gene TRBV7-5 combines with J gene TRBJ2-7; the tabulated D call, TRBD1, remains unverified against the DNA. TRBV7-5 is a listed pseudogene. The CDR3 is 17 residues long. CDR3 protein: CARSLQDMDRGRGEQYF. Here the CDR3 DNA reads TGTGCCAGAAGCCTCCAGGACATGGACAGGGGAAGGGGCGAGCAGTACTTC.

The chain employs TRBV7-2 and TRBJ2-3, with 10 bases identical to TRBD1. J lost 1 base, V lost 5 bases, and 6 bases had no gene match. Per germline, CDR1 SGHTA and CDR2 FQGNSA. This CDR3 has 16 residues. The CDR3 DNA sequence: TGTGCCAGCAGCCCAGGGACAGGGGCAGGCACAGATACGCAGTATTTT. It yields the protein CASSPGTGAGTDTQYF.

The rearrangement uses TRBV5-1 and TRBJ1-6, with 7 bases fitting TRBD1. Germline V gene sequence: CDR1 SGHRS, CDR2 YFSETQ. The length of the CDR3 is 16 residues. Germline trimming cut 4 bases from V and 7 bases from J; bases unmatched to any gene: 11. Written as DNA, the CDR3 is TGCGCCAGCAGCCGATACTACAGGGGTGAGAATTCACCCCTCCACTTT. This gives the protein CASSRYYRGENSPLHF.

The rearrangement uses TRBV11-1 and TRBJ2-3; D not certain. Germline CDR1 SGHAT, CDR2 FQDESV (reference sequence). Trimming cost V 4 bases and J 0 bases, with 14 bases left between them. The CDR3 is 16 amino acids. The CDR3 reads CASSSGRTISTDTQYF. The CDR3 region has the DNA TGTGCCAGCAGCTCCGGACGTACAATTAGCACAGATACGCAGTATTTT.

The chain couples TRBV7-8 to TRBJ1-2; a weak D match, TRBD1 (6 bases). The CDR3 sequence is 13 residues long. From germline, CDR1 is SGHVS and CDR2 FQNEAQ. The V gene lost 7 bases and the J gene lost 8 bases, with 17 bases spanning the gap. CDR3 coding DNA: TGTGCCAGCACCACCGACAGGATCCTGGGCTACACCTTC. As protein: CASTTDRILGYTF.

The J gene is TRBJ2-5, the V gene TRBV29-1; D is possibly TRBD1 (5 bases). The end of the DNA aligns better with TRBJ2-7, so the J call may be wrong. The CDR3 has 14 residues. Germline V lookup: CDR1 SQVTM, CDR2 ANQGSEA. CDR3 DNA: TGCAGCGTTGTCCCGGCAGGGCAGTCCGGCGAGCAGTACTTC. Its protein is CSVVPAGQSGEQYF.

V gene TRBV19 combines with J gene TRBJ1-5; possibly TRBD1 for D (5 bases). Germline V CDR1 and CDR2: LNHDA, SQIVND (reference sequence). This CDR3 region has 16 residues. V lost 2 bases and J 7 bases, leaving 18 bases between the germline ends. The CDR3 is CASSINEVGVGQPQHF. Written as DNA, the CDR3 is TGTGCCAGTAGTATAAATGAGGTAGGGGTCGGGCAGCCCCAGCATTTT.

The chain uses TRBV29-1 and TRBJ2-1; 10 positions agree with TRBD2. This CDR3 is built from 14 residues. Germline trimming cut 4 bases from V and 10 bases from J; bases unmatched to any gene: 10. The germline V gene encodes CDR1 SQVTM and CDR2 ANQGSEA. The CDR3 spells CSVVPLAGVSEQFF. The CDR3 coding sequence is TGCAGCGTTGTTCCGCTAGCGGGAGTAAGCGAGCAGTTCTTC.

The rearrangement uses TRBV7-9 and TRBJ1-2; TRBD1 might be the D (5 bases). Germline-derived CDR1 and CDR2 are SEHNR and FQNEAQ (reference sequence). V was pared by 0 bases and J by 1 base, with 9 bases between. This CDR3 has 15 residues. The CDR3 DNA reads TGTGCCAGCAGCTTAGCCAGGGTGGATAACTATGGCTACACCTTC. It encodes CASSLARVDNYGYTF. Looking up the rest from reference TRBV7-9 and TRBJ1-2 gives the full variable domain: DTGVSQNPRHKITKRGQNVTFRCDPISEHNRLYWYRQTLGQGPEFLTYFQNEAQLEKSRLLSDRFSAERPKGSFSTLEIQRTEQGDSAMYLCASSLARVDNYGYTFGSGTRLTVV.

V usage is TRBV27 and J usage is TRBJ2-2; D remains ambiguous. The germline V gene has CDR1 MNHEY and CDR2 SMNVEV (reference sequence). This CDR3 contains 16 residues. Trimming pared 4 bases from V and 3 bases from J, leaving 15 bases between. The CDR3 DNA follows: TGTGCCAGCAGTTCTAACACTGGACCTGACACCGGGGAGCTGTTTTTT. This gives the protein CASSSNTGPDTGELFF.

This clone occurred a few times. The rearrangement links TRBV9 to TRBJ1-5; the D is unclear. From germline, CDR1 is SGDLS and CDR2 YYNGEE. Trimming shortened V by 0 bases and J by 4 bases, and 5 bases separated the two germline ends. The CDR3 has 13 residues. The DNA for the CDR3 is TGTGCCAGCAGCGTAGGACAAAATCAGCCCCAGCATTTT. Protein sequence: CASSVGQNQPQHF. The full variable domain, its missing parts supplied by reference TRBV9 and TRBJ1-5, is DSGVTQTPKHLITATGQRVTLRCSPRSGDLSVYWYQQSLDQGLQFLIQYYNGEERAKGNILERFSAQQFPDLHSELNLSSLELGDSALYFCASSVGQNQPQHFGDGTRLSIL.

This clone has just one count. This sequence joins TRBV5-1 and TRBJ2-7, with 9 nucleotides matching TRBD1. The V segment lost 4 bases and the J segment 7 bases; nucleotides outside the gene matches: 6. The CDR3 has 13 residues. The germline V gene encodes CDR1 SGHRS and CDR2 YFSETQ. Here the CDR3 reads CASSRDRVIEQYF. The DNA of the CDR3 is TGCGCCAGCAGCCGGGACAGGGTGATAGAGCAGTACTTC.

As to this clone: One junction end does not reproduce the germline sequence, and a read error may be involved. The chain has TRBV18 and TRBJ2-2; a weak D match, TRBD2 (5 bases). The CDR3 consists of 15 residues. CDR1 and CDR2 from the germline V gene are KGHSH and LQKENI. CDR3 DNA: TGTGCCAGCGCACCCTTACTAGATTCCACCGGGGAGCTGTTTTTT. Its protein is CASAPLLDSTGELFF.

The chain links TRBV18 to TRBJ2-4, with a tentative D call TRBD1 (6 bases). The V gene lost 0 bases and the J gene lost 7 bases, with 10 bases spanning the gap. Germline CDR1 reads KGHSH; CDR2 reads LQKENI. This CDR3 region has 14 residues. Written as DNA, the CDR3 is TGTGCCAGCTCACCACCCACAGGGATGAACATTCAGTACTTC. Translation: CASSPPTGMNIQYF.

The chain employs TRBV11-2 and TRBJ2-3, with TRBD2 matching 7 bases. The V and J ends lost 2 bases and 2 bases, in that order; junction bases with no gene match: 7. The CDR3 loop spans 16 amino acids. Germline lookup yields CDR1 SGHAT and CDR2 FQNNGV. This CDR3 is CASSLRLADHTDTQYF. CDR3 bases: TGTGCCAGCAGCTTACGTCTAGCGGACCACACAGATACGCAGTATTTT.

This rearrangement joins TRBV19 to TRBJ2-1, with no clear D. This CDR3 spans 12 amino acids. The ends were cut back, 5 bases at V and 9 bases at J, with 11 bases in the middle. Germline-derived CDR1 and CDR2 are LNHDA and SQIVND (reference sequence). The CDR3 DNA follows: TGTGCCAGTAGTGTGCCCGGCGGTGAGCAGTTCTTC. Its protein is CASSVPGGEQFF.

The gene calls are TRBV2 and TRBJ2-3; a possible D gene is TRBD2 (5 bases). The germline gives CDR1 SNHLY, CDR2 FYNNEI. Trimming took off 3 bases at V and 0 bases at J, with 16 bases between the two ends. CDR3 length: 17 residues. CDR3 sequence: CASSELTTGLSTDTQYF. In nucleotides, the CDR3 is TGTGCCAGCAGTGAGCTTACCACGGGGTTAAGCACAGATACGCAGTATTTT.

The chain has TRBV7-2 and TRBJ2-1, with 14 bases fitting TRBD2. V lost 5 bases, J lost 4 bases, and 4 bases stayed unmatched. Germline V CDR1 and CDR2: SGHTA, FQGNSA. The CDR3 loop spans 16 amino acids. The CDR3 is CASSLTSGRDYNEQFF. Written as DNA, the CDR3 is TGTGCCAGCAGCCTGACTAGCGGGAGGGATTACAATGAGCAGTTCTTC.

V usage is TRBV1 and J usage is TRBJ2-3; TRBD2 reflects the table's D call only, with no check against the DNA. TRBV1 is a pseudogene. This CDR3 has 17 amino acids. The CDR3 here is CTSVTSGSFIRTDTQYF. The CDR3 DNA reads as TGCACCAGCGTCACTAGCGGGAGTTTTATTCGCACAGATACGCAGTATTTT.

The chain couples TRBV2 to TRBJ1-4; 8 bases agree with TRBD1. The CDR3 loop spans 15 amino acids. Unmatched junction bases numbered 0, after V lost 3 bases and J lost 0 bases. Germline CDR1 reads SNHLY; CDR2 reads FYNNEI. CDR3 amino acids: CASSEGQATNEKLFF. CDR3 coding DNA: TGTGCCAGCAGTGAGGGACAGGCAACTAATGAAAAACTGTTTTTT.

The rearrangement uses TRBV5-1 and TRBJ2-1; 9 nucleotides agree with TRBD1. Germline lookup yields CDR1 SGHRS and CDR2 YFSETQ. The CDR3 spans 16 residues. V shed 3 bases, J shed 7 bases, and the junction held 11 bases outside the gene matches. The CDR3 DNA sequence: TGCGCCAGCAGCTCCACGTGGACAGGGGTGTCAAATGAGCAGTTCTTC. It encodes CASSSTWTGVSNEQFF. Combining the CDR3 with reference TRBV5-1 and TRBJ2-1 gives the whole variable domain KAGVTQTPRYLIKTRGQQVTLSCSPISGHRSVSWYQQTPGQGLQFLFEYFSETQRNKGNFPGRFSGRQFSNSRSEMNVSTLELGDSALYLCASSSTWTGVSNEQFFGPGTRLTVL.

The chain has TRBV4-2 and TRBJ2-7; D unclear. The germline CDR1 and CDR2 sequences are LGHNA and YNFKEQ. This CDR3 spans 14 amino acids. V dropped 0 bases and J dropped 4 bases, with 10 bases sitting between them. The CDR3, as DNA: TGTGCCAGCAGCCAAGAGTATCTTCCGTACGAGCAGTACTTC. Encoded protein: CASSQEYLPYEQYF.

The CDR3 loop reads CATRVTEAFF. The CDR3 coding sequence is TGCGCCACCCGAGTCACTGAAGCTTTCTTT. The chain is built from TRBV10-1 and TRBJ1-1; D is unclear. The CDR3 is 10 residues long. The germline V and J ends were trimmed by 10 bases and 4 bases, with 7 bases remaining between them. Germline-derived CDR1 and CDR2 are WNHNN and SYGVQD (reference sequence).

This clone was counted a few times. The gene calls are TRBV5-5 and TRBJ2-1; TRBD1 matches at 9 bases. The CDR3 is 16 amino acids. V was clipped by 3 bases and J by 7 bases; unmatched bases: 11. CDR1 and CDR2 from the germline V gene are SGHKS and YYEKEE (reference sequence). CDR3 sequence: CASSYFAGTGNNEQFF. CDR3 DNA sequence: TGTGCCAGCAGCTATTTTGCCGGGACAGGGAATAATGAGCAGTTCTTC.

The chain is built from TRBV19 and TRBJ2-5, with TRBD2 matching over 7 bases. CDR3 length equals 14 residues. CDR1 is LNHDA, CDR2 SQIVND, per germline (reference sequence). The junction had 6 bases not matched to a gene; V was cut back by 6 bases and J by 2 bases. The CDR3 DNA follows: TGTGCCAGTAGGGCCCCGGGACTACAAGAGACCCAGTACTTC. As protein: CASRAPGLQETQYF.

The CDR3 here is CASFTGGLETQYF. Here the CDR3 DNA reads TGTGCCAGCTTCACAGGGGGCTTAGAGACCCAGTACTTC. This sequence joins TRBV2 and TRBJ2-5; 9 bases line up with TRBD1. The germline V gene encodes CDR1 SNHLY and CDR2 FYNNEI. The length of the CDR3 is 13 residues. J gave up 4 bases and V 8 bases, and 5 bases lay outside the gene matches.

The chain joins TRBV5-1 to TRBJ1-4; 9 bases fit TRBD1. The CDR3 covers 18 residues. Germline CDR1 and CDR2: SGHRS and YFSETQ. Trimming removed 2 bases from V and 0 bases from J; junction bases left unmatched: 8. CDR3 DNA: TGCGCCAGCAGCTTAACGACAGGGGGTACTGCAACTAATGAAAAACTGTTTTTT. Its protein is CASSLTTGGTATNEKLFF.